This TCR beta chain was sequenced during a study of T cells in Graves' hyperthyroidism and ophthalmopathy. What was amplified from RNA transcripts were TCR beta CDR3 regions. When the TCR CDR3 underwent first-round RT-PCR, the HTBI primer set was used. TCRdb processed the multiplex PCR reads anew with MiXCR; each CDR3 protein has one entry. The profile covers hundreds of thousands of distinct CDR3 sequences, with roughly 20% appearing a single time and around 17% taken by the ten largest. This clonotype appeared many times. The CDR3 is 16 amino acids. Trimming shortened V by 6 bases and J by 4 bases, and 21 bases separated the two germline ends.

V usage is TRBV12-3 or TRBV12-4 and J usage is TRBJ1-2; D uncertain. This clonotype was sampled from a woman aged 50 to 60 with Graves' hyperthyroidism that later progressed to Graves' ophthalmopathy. The specimen was blood. Written as DNA, the CDR3 is TGTGCCAGCAGGGACTCAGCCTACATCGGTGCCTATGGCTACACCTTC. This gives the protein CASRDSAYIGAYGYTF.